This TCR beta chain stems from a study of technical replicates of blood from several donors. The CDR3 has 16 residues. The ends lost 0 bases at V and 10 bases at J; junction bases unmatched: 9. The germline CDR1 and CDR2 sequences are SGDLS and YYNGEE. Sequenced by immunoSEQ multiplex PCR; TCRdb stores in-frame clones only, minus some. The data contain about 75,000 clones, 95% to 97% of them singletons. The TCR was taken from a human donor in good health. The chain carries TRBV9 and TRBJ2-6, with 8 bases identical to TRBD1. What was sequenced was T cells isolated from PBMCs. In nucleotides, the CDR3 is TGTGCCAGCAGCGTAGTGGGGACATGGACAGGGAACGTCCTGACTTTC. Its translation: CASSVVGTWTGNVLTF.